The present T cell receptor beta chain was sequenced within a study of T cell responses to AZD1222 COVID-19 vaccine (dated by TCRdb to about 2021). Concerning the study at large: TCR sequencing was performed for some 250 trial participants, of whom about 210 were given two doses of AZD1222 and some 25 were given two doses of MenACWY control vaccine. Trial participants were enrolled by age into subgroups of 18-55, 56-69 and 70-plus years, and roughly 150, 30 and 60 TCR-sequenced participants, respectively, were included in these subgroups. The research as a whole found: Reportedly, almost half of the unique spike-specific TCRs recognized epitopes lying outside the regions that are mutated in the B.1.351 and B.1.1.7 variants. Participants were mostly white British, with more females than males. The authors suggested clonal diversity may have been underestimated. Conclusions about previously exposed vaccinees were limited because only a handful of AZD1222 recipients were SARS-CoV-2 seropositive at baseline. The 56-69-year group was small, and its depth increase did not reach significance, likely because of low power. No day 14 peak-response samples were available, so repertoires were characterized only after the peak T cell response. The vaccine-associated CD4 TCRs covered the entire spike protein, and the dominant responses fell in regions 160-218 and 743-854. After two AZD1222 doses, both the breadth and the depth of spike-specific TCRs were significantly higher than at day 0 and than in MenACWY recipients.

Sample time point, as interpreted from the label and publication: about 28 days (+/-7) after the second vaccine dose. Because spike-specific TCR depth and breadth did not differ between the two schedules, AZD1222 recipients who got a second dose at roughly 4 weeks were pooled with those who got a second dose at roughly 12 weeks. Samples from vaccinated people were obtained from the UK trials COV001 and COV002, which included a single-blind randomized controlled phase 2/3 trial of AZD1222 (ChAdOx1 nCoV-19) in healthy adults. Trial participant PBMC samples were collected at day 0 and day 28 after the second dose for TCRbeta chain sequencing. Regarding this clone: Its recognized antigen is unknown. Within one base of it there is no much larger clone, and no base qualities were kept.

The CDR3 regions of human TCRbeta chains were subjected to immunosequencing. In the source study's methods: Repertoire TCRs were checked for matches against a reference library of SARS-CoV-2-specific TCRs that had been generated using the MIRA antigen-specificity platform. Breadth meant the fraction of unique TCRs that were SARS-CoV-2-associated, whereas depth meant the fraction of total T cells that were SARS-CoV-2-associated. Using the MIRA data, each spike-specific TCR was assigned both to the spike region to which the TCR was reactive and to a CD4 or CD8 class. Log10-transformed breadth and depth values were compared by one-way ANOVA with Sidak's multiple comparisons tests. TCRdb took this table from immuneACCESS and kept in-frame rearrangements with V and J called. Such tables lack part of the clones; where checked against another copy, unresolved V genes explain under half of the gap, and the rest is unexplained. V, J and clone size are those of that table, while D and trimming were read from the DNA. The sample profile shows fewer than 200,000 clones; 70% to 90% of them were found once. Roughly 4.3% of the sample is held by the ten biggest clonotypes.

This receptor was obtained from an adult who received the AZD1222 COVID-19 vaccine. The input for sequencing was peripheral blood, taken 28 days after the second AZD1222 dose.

The nucleotides read TGTGCCAGCAGCCAAGACGTAAGCACCGGGGAGCTGTTTTTT. This is translated as CASSQDVSTGELFF. In this chain, TRBV3-1 (or the pseudogene TRBV3-2) is recombined with TRBJ2-2, with the D gene not clear enough to name. Sequences LGHDT (CDR1) and YNNKEL (CDR2) are obtained from the germline V gene (reference sequence). The CDR3 goes from the cysteine to the phenylalanine over 14 residues. Only the CDR3 DNA is retained, 42 bases long and in frame from the first base. V drops 0 bases and J drops 4 bases, leaving 6 bases in between.